The 10 T cell receptor beta chains below were found in one sample sequenced in a study of radiotherapy plus CTLA-4 blockade in lung cancer (dated by TCRdb to the late 2010s). The protocol used for the library was the immunoSEQ multiplex PCR assay. In TCRdb, the immuneACCESS table is reduced to in-frame sequences with V and J assigned. These tables do not hold every clone; where another copy was compared, an unresolved V gene accounts for under half, and the others remain unexplained. This sample is represented by 12,000 to 15,000 clones; 65% to 75% of them were singletons. Together, the top ten hold less than 70% of the sample. The sample was peripheral blood, taken from a patient treated with radiotherapy plus ipilimumab. These receptors all come from a human donor with non-small cell lung cancer whose response to radiotherapy plus ipilimumab could not be evaluated.

The V and J genes are TRBV9 and TRBJ2-3, with 11 positions matching TRBD2. Losses at the gene ends were 3 bases for V and 6 bases for J; bases not matched to a gene: 12. The CDR3 spans 17 residues. Germline CDR1 and CDR2: SGDLS and YYNGEE. In nucleotides, the CDR3 is TGTGCCAGCAGCGCACGTGGACTAGCGGGCCCTGGGGATACGCAGTATTTT. Encoded protein: CASSARGLAGPGDTQYF.

This clone was observed a handful of times. The rearrangement joins TRBV7-6 to TRBJ1-2; D is unresolved. The CDR3 totals 15 residues. CDR1 and CDR2 from the germline V gene are SGHVS and FNYEAQ. V lost 5 bases and J lost 0, with 13 bases in between. The CDR3 here is CASSTAEFSNYGYTF. Written as DNA, the CDR3 is TGTGCCAGCAGCACCGCGGAATTTTCTAACTATGGCTACACCTTC. The full variable domain, its missing parts supplied by reference TRBV7-6 and TRBJ1-2, is GAGVSQSPRYKVTKRGQDVALRCDPISGHVSLYWYRQALGQGPEFLTYFNYEAQQDKSGLPNDRFSAERPEGSISTLTIQRTEQRDSAMYRCASSTAEFSNYGYTFGSGTRLTVV.

The J gene is TRBJ1-1, the V gene TRBV27; D ambiguous. The germline V gene has CDR1 MNHEY and CDR2 SMNVEV (reference sequence). V was cut by 3 bases and J by 5 bases, with 13 bases left in between. The CDR3 is made up of 14 amino acids. CDR3 sequence (DNA): TGTGCCAGCAGTTTGAGGTTTTTGGGTACTGAAGCTTTCTTT. Its protein product is CASSLRFLGTEAFF.

J is TRBJ2-3 and V is TRBV10-3; TRBD2 agrees at 14 bases. This CDR3 has 16 amino acids. The germline V gene has CDR1 ENHRY and CDR2 SYGVKD. Unmatched junction bases numbered 5, after V lost 6 bases and J lost 3 bases. The CDR3 protein is CAISRGLAGVTDTQYF. As DNA, the CDR3 is TGTGCCATCAGCCGGGGACTAGCGGGGGTAACAGATACGCAGTATTTT.

The chain employs TRBV6-1 and TRBJ2-7, with no clear D. Trimming left V 3 bases short and J 4 bases short, with 10 bases between. The CDR3 runs to 13 residues. The germline V gene encodes CDR1 MNHNS and CDR2 SASEGT. The DNA for the CDR3 is TGTGCCAGCAGTGAGCGGCCGGCATACGAGCAGTACGTC. It specifies CASSERPAYEQYV.

This clone was detected only once. This chain connects TRBV7-2 to TRBJ2-2; TRBD2 matches 13 bases. Trimming removed 4 bases from V and 6 bases from J; junction bases left unmatched: 5. The CDR3 totals 16 residues. CDR1 and CDR2 from the germline V gene are SGHTA and FQGNSA. As DNA, the CDR3 is TGTGCCAGCAGCTCCCCAACTAGCGGGGGGGCCGGGGAGCTGTTTTTT. It yields the protein CASSSPTSGGAGELFF.

Worth noting for this clone: The germline gene is not matched at one end of the junction; a read error may be the cause. The rearrangement links TRBV7-7 to TRBJ2-5; D may be TRBD2 (6 bases). Germline V lookup: CDR1 SSHAT, CDR2 FNYEAQ (reference sequence). The CDR3 extends over 14 amino acids. The DNA of the CDR3 is TGTGCTAGCAGCTTCGGCGGGGTTGGAGAGACCCAGTACTTC. Protein: CASSFGGVGETQYF.

This sequence joins TRBV7-9 and TRBJ1-1; D is unclear. Germline CDR1 SEHNR, CDR2 FQNEAQ (reference sequence). The CDR3 contains 12 residues. The V and J ends lost 6 bases and 7 bases respectively, with 12 bases between them. The CDR3 here is CASSPWRVEAFF. The CDR3, as DNA: TGTGCCAGCAGTCCTTGGCGGGTTGAAGCTTTCTTT. Full variable domain (remainder filled in from reference TRBV7-9 and TRBJ1-1): DTGVSQNPRHKITKRGQNVTFRCDPISEHNRLYWYRQTLGQGPEFLTYFQNEAQLEKSRLLSDRFSAERPKGSFSTLEIQRTEQGDSAMYLCASSPWRVEAFFGQGTRLTVV.

V gene TRBV7-2 combines with J gene TRBJ1-2; D might be TRBD1 (6 bases). The CDR3 extends over 13 amino acids. The V gene lost 6 bases and the J gene lost 10 bases, with 18 bases spanning the gap. The germline V gene has CDR1 SGHTA and CDR2 FQGNSA. The CDR3 nucleotides read TGTGCCAGCAGATTACAGGGTCCTCAGGTCTACACCTTC. Its protein product is CASRLQGPQVYTF.

There are a few counts of this clone. The rearrangement uses TRBV5-3 and TRBJ1-3; 7 bases map to TRBD1. TRBV5-3 is identified as an open reading frame with a role that is uncertain. The V and J ends lost 10 bases and 9 bases, in that order; junction bases with no gene match: 16. The CDR3 loop spans 14 amino acids. CDR3 loop: CAQGGELRDSTIYF. CDR3 bases: TGTGCCCAGGGGGGCGAGCTAAGGGATTCCACCATATATTTT.